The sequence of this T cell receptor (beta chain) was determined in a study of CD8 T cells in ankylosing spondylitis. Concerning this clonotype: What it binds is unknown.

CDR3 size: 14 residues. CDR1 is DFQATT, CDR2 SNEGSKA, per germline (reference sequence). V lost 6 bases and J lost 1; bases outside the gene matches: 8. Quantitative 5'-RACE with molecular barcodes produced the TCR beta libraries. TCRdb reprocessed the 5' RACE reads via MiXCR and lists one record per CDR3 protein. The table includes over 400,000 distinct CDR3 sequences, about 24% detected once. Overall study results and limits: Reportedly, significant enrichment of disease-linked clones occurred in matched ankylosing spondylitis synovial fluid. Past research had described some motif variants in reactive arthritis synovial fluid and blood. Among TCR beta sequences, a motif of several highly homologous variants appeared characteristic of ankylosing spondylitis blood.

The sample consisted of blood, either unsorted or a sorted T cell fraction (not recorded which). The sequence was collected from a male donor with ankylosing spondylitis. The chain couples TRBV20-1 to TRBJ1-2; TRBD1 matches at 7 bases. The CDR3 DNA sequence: TGCAGTGCGGGGACAGTTTCCAGTAACTATGGCTACACCTTC. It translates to CSAGTVSSNYGYTF.